Presented here are 21 T cell receptor beta chains from one specimen sequenced in a study of blood T cells in healthy people across ages (dated by TCRdb to 2013 to 2016). Libraries were built with 5' RACE. The data were produced on an Illumina HiSeq 2500. The second PCR ran for about 6 to 12 cycles and used a J-beta primer mix along with a sample-barcoded 5' primer. TCRdb reran the public reads through fastp at Q25 and MiXCR, keeping productive beta chains. Rows are combined by CDR3 protein, so each entry shows the most common genes and DNA. For this sample there are nearly 1 million distinct CDR3 sequences; about 53% appear just once. The ten largest clonotypes hold over 20% of the sample. Input material: blood. These receptors were collected from a woman aged 60 to 75 in good health.

This clonotype was seen only a few times. The V call is TRBV15, the J call TRBJ1-4; tentatively, D is TRBD1 (5 bases). The CDR3 has 14 residues. The V and J ends lost 0 bases and 8 bases respectively, with 10 bases between them. CDR1 LNHNV and CDR2 YYDKDF come from the germline V gene (reference sequence). The CDR3 sequence is CATSRDRGAEKLFF. In nucleotides, the CDR3 is TGTGCCACCAGCAGAGATCGAGGGGCCGAAAAACTGTTTTTT.

V is TRBV3-1 and J is TRBJ2-7, with a possible D match to TRBD1 (6 bases). CDR3 length equals 14 residues. Germline V gene data show CDR1 as LGHDT and CDR2 as YNNKEL (reference sequence). V lost 6 bases and J 2 bases, leaving 14 bases between the germline ends. The CDR3 DNA is TGTGCCAGCAGACAATGGGACACCGCCTACGAGCAGTACTTC. It yields the protein CASRQWDTAYEQYF.

This clonotype was detected only a few times. The chain employs TRBV7-2 and TRBJ2-3, with 8 bases aligning to TRBD2. The CDR3 runs to 14 residues. The germline gives CDR1 SGHTA, CDR2 FQGNSA. Trimming at V came to 8 bases and at J to 6 bases, leaving 10 bases not matched to a gene. CDR3 in amino acids: CASLTGLAGDTQYF. The DNA for the CDR3 is TGTGCCAGCCTCACGGGGCTAGCGGGCGATACGCAGTATTTT.

Comment on this clonotype: A junction end diverges from the germline sequence, so it may reflect a read error. The rearrangement uses TRBV6-5 and TRBJ2-3, with 10 bases matching TRBD1. Germline V gene lookup returns CDR1 MNHEY and CDR2 SVGAGI. CDR3 size: 17 residues. The CDR3 sequence is CASRYSLGQGKTDTQYF. DNA of the CDR3: TGTGCCAGCCGTTACTCGTTGGGACAGGGGAAAACAGATACGCAGTATTTT.

V usage is TRBV20-1 and J usage is TRBJ2-1, with 9 bases fitting TRBD1. V dropped 2 bases and J dropped 5; count of bases not matched to a gene: 7. CDR3 size: 15 residues. Germline-derived CDR1 and CDR2 are DFQATT and SNEGSKA (reference sequence). The DNA for the CDR3 is TGCAGTGCTAGACTAACGGGACAGGGAAACAATGAGCAGTTCTTC. It yields the protein CSARLTGQGNNEQFF.

This chain joins TRBV7-9 and TRBJ2-3; D gene unclear. V was clipped by 0 bases and J by 0 bases, with 10 bases between them. The CDR3 is 16 residues long. Germline lookup yields CDR1 SEHNR and CDR2 FQNEAQ (reference sequence). CDR3 amino acids: CASSLALTRSTDTQYF. Here the CDR3 DNA reads TGTGCCAGCAGCTTAGCGCTAACTCGTAGCACAGATACGCAGTATTTT.

The CDR3 DNA follows: TGTGCCAGCAGCCCGGGACAGGGCTTTGAAAAACTGTTTTTT. This sequence encodes CASSPGQGFEKLFF. The chain links TRBV3-1 to TRBJ1-4, with 9 bases lining up with TRBD1. The CDR3 totals 14 residues. Per germline, CDR1 LGHDT and CDR2 YNNKEL (reference sequence). Trimming took 4 bases from V and 7 from J; bases not matched to a gene: 4.

A single count supports this clonotype. The chain couples TRBV7-2 to TRBJ2-1; no clear D gene. The CDR3 consists of 13 residues. Per the germline V gene, CDR1 is SGHTA and CDR2 is FQGNSA. V gave up 5 bases and J gave up 8 bases, with 13 bases separating them. This chain's CDR3 is CASSPRRLDEQFF. The CDR3 DNA is TGTGCCAGCAGCCCTCGTAGACTCGATGAGCAGTTCTTC.

The rearrangement links TRBV20-1 to TRBJ2-5; 12 bases line up with TRBD2. The ends lost 0 bases at V and 4 bases at J; junction bases unmatched: 9. Germline V gene sequence: CDR1 DFQATT, CDR2 SNEGSKA (reference sequence). This CDR3 comprises 17 residues. The DNA of the CDR3 is TGCAGTGCTAGAGATCTTAGGACTAGCGGGATACGAGAGACCCAGTACTTC. Translating gives CSARDLRTSGIRETQYF.

CDR3 protein: CASGKTSGRPYNEQFF. The CDR3 DNA reads as TGTGCTAGTGGCAAGACTAGCGGGAGGCCCTACAATGAGCAGTTCTTC. The gene calls are TRBV12-5 and TRBJ2-1; 13 bases line up with TRBD2. Germline V lookup: CDR1 LGHNT, CDR2 FRNRAP. V lost 6 bases to trimming and J lost 2 bases; unmatched junction nucleotides: 4. There are 16 residues in the CDR3.

This chain joins TRBV29-1 and TRBJ1-1, with D perhaps matching TRBD1 (5 bases). V gave up 3 bases and J gave up 4 bases, with 15 bases separating them. Germline loops: CDR1 SQVTM, CDR2 ANQGSEA. The CDR3 is 14 amino acids. The CDR3 here is CSVDPQAVGTEAFF. In DNA form, the CDR3 reads TGCAGCGTTGACCCACAGGCGGTCGGCACTGAAGCTTTCTTT.

This chain uses TRBV6-2 or TRBV6-3 with TRBJ1-2; 7 bases match TRBD1. Per germline, CDR1 MNHEY and CDR2 SVGEGT. The CDR3 loop spans 15 amino acids. J was trimmed by 0 bases and V by 5 bases; bases with no gene match: 6. CDR3 sequence reads: CASSLRDRANYGYTF. The DNA of the CDR3 is TGTGCCAGCAGTCTCCGAGACAGGGCTAACTATGGCTACACCTTC.

The chain joins TRBV20-1 to TRBJ2-1, with 7 bases lining up with TRBD2. Trimming took 3 bases from V and 5 from J; bases not matched to a gene: 7. Germline CDR1 reads DFQATT; CDR2 reads SNEGSKA (reference sequence). The CDR3 is 14 residues long. CDR3 residues: CSARERGRDNEQFF. As DNA, the CDR3 is TGCAGTGCTAGGGAGCGGGGTCGTGACAATGAGCAGTTCTTC.

This clonotype occurred once. CDR3 nucleotide sequence: TGTGCCAGCAGTTACTCGCCAACCAGCGGAGTGTACAATGAGCAGTTCTTC. This gives the protein CASSYSPTSGVYNEQFF. V usage is TRBV6-2 or TRBV6-3 and J usage is TRBJ2-1; the D gene is possibly TRBD2 (5 bases). The CDR3 is made up of 17 amino acids. The V gene lost 0 bases and the J gene lost 4 bases, with 16 bases spanning the gap. Germline V gene lookup returns CDR1 MNHEY and CDR2 SVGEGT.

This clonotype was observed a few times. The chain recombines TRBV5-5 with TRBJ2-7; D not certain. This CDR3 comprises 14 residues. Germline CDR1 and CDR2: SGHKS and YYEKEE (reference sequence). V shed 1 base and J shed 0 bases, with 8 bases lying between them. The CDR3 nucleotides read TGTGCCAGCAGCTTGACCAGGAACTCCTACGAGCAGTACTTC. Its translation: CASSLTRNSYEQYF.

This clonotype has at least ten counts. This chain links TRBV5-1 with TRBJ2-3; 10 bases map to TRBD2. Unmatched junction bases numbered 5, after V lost 6 bases and J lost 4 bases. The CDR3 spans 14 residues. The V gene's germline CDR1 is SGHRS and CDR2 YFSETQ. CDR3: CASKSGRAADTQYF. In DNA, the CDR3 is TGCGCCAGCAAAAGCGGGAGGGCCGCAGATACGCAGTATTTT.

This clonotype came up a few times. The chain has TRBV27 and TRBJ2-4; D gene uncertain. The DNA end is more similar to TRBJ2-7, so the J call may be wrong. The CDR3 totals 13 residues. Per germline, CDR1 MNHEY and CDR2 SMNVEV (reference sequence). In DNA form, the CDR3 reads TGTGCCAGCAGTTTATCCTTTGTGCGCGAGCAGTACTTC. Translated, it gives CASSLSFVREQYF.

The chain recombines TRBV4-3 with TRBJ2-7, with D maybe TRBD2 (6 bases). Deletions cut 2 bases from V and 7 bases from J, with 18 bases between. Germline values: CDR1 LGHNA, CDR2 YSLEER. This CDR3 region has 15 residues. This chain's CDR3 is CASSQKRETYNEQYF. CDR3 sequence (DNA): TGCGCCAGCAGCCAAAAACGGGAGACCTACAATGAGCAGTACTTC.

This clonotype has only one observation. The V call is TRBV7-9, the J call TRBJ2-7; possibly TRBD1 for D (5 bases). The closer fit of TRBJ2-5 to the DNA end suggests the J call may be wrong. Per the germline V gene, CDR1 is SEHNR and CDR2 is FQNEAQ (reference sequence). The CDR3 extends over 15 amino acids. CDR3 sequence: CASSFPRQNEETQYF. CDR3 nucleotides: TGTGCCAGCAGCTTCCCCCGACAGAACGAAGAGACCCAGTACTTC.

Comment on this clonotype: At one end, the junction sequence differs from germline, possibly due to a read error. The chain recombines TRBV6-5 with TRBJ1-5; no firm D call. Germline CDR1 MNHEY, CDR2 SVGAGI. The CDR3 covers 14 residues. The DNA of the CDR3 is TGTGCCAGTAGTTACTCGACCGGGAATCAGCCCCAGCATTTT. Translating gives CASSYSTGNQPQHF.

The gene calls are TRBV5-1 and TRBJ2-4; D not certain. This CDR3 has 15 amino acids. Trimming pared 0 bases from V and 5 bases from J, leaving 12 bases between. CDR1 is SGHRS and CDR2 is YFSETQ in the germline V gene. The CDR3 DNA sequence: TGCGCCAGCAGCTTGGTCGACGGGCCCGAAAACATTCAGTACTTC. Protein product: CASSLVDGPENIQYF.